The T cell receptor beta chain under discussion was sequenced for a study of T cells in Graves' hyperthyroidism and ophthalmopathy (dated by TCRdb to between 2018 and 2020). For the study in its entirety: Peripheral blood samples were taken at the time of initial diagnosis, prior to any treatment. To identify TCR V-J signatures that set the groups apart, the researchers used a discovery cohort of 100 patients, made up of some 41 with Graves' ophthalmopathy and 57 with stable Graves' hyperthyroidism. According to the paper, TCR Vbeta CDR3 sequencing was carried out on roughly 130 peripheral blood samples, which came from fewer than 50 ophthalmopathy, under 85 hyperthyroidism and approximately 17 progressor patients. For training and testing, the approximately 92 patients in the discovery cohort were randomly divided in a 7:3 ratio. After sampling, hyperthyroidism patients received methimazole starting at 30 mg daily, and ophthalmopathy patients received high-dose intravenous methylprednisolone. An independent validation cohort of around 19 hyperthyroidism patients and 17 patients who later progressed to ophthalmopathy tested prospective prediction of ophthalmopathy. Thyroid tissue and blood T-cell repertoires from six Graves' hyperthyroidism patients were also compared in the study. The investigation overall reported the following: No statistical method was used to set the sample size in advance, and investigators knew the group allocation. Most expanded thyroid clonotypes (frequency above 0.001) were also detected in blood, suggesting blood repertoires may reflect thyroid immune responses. In cross-validation, a model built on a 13 V-J signature told ophthalmopathy apart from stable hyperthyroidism with approximately 90% sensitivity and around 84% specificity, and in testing the same model reached 80%/75%. In validation, progression to ophthalmopathy was predicted by the model with roughly 69% sensitivity and 72.22% specificity, a median of approximately 6.5 months before onset.

Amplification of TCR beta CDR3 regions was carried out from RNA transcripts. The first round of RT-PCR for the TCR CDR3 was performed with the HTBI primer set and the Qiagen OneStep RT-PCR kit. The libraries were constructed in a second round of multiplex PCR and then size-selected and purified. Paired-end sequencing of the libraries was performed with 100 bp reads on an Illumina HiSeq2000. The authors' analysis ran thus. SOAPnuke was used to process the raw data, throwing out any read that contained adapters or uncalled bases, had a mean Phred below 15, or lacked an exact constant-primer or identifier match. COPE v1.2.5 was used to merge high-quality paired reads, and clonotypes were defined as unique nucleotide sequences. MiTCR v1.1 was used to align the clonotypes against IMGT TRBV, TRBD and TRBJ reference segments. The analysis was restricted to V-J combinations with a frequency above 0.0001, which together covered 99.2% of the repertoires. The TCS score was defined as the ratio of F50 (clonal expansion) to E x V (chaos), calculated using BLOSUM62-based TCRdist between CDR3 peptides within each V-J. Welch's t-statistics and random forest reduced 450 to 600 V-J features to 10 to 15, which were used in a naive Bayes classifier (R e1071). TCRdb passed the public sequencing reads through fastp at Q25 and MiXCR, retaining productive beta sequences. CDR3 protein duplicates are merged, each entry listing the most common genes and DNA. The V and J calls here are based on TCRdb, not the publication. This sample is represented by some 530,000 distinct CDR3 sequences; under 25% of them were singletons. Around 54% of the sample lies in the top ten.

In the ophthalmopathy patients, disease was moderately to severely active, with a Clinical Activity Score of 3 or more, a NOSPECS grade of 4 or more, and a duration of less than 3 months. Exclusion was applied to patients with uncontrolled infections, other autoimmune diseases, pregnancy or lactation. Diagnoses were based on clinical symptoms, serum thyroxine and TRAb, thyroid ultrasound and orbital computed tomography. PBMCs were separated from roughly 10 ml of fresh peripheral blood using Ficoll-Paque density gradient centrifugation. Trizol reagent was used to extract total RNA, and RNA quality was then checked on an Agilent 2100 Bioanalyzer. This clonotype was seen a handful of times. Its antigen is unknown. No clone much larger than this one lies a single base away; base qualities are absent. The cysteine opens and the phenylalanine closes a CDR3 of 17 amino acids. The kept DNA is CDR3 alone, 51 bases in frame from the first base. The CDR1 and CDR2 encoded by the germline V gene are SGHNT and YENEEA. V is pruned by 3 bases and J by 4 bases, leaving 13 bases of the junction without a gene match.

The receptor's source is a woman aged 70-85 years with Graves' ophthalmopathy. The sequenced sample was blood. The V and J genes are TRBV11-3 and TRBJ2-3, with 7 middle bases fitting TRBD2. Read as DNA, the sequence is TGTGCCAGCAGCTTGGGAATTCTAGCGGACCCTTCAGATACGCAGTATTTT. The resulting protein is CASSLGILADPSDTQYF.